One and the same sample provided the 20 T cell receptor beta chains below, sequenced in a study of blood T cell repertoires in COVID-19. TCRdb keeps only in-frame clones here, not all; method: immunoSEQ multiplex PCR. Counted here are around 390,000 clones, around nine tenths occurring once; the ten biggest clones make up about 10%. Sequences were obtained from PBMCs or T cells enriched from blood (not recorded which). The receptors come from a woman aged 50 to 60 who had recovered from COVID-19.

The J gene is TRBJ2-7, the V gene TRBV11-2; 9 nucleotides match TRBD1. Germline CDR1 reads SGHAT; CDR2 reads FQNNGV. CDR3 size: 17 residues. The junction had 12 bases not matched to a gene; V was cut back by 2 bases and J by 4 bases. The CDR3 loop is CASSLYAGQGIFYEQYF. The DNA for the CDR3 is TGTGCCAGCAGCTTATATGCCGGACAGGGGATTTTTTACGAGCAGTACTTC.

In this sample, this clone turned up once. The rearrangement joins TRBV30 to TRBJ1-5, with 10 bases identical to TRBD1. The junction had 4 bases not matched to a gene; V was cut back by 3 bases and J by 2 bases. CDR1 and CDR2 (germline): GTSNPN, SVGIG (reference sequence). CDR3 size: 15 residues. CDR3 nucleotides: TGTGCCTGGAGCCGGGACAGGGGTGGCAATCAGCCCCAGCATTTT. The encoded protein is CAWSRDRGGNQPQHF.

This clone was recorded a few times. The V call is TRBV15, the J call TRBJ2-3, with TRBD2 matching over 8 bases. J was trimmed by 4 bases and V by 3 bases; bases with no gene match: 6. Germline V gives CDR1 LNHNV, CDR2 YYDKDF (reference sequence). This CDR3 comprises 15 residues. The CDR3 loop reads CATSSLTGGADTQYF. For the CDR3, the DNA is TGTGCCACCAGCAGCCTAACCGGGGGGGCAGATACGCAGTATTTT.

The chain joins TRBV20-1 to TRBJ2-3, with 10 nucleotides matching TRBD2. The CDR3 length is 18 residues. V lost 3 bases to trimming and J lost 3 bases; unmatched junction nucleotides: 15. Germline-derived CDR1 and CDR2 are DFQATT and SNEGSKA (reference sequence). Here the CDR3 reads CSASFSGGTGGSTDTQYF. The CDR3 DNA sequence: TGCAGTGCTAGTTTTAGCGGGGGGACGGGGGGTTCGACAGATACGCAGTATTTT.

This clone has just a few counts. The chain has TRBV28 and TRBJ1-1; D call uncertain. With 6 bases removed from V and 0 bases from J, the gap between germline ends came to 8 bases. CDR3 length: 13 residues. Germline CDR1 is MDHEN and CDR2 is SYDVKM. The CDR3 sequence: CASSPTLNTEAFF. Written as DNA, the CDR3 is TGTGCCAGCAGCCCGACTTTGAACACTGAAGCTTTCTTT.

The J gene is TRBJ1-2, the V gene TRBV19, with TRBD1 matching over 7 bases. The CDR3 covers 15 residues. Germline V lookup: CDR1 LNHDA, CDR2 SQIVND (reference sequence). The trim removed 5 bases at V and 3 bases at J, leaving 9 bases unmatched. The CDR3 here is CASSPNRGQYYGYTF. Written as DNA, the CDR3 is TGTGCCAGTAGTCCGAACAGGGGTCAGTACTATGGCTACACCTTC.

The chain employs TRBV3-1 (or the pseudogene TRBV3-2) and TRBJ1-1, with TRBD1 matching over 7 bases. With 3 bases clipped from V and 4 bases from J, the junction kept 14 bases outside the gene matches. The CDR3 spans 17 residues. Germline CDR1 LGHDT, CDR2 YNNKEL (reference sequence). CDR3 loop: CASSQADRNRLSTEAFF. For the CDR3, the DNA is TGTGCCAGCAGCCAGGCGGACAGGAACAGATTATCCACTGAAGCTTTCTTT.

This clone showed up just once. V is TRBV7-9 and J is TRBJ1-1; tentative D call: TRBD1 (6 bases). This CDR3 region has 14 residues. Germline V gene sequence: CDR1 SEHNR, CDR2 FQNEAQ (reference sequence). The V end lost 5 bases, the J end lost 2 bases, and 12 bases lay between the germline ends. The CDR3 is CASSPTGQNTEAFF. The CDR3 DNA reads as TGTGCCAGCAGCCCTACAGGGCAAAACACTGAAGCTTTCTTT.

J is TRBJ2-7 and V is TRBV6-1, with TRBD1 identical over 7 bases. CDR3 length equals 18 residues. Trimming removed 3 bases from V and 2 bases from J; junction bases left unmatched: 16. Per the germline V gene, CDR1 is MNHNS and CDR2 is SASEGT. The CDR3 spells CASSDVIPQTGTAYEQYF. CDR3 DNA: TGTGCCAGCAGTGATGTTATCCCGCAGACCGGGACAGCCTACGAGCAGTACTTC.

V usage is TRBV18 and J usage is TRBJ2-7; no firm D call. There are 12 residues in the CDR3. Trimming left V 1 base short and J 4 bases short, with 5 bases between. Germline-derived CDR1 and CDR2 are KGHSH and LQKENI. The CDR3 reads CASSPQTYEQYF. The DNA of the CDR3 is TGTGCCAGCTCACCACAAACATACGAGCAGTACTTC. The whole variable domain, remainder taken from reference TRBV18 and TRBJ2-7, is NAGVMQNPRHLVRRRGQEARLRCSPMKGHSHVYWYRQLPEEGLKFMVYLQKENIIDESGMPKERFSAEFPKEGPSILRIQQVVRGDSAAYFCASSPQTYEQYFGPGTRLTVT.

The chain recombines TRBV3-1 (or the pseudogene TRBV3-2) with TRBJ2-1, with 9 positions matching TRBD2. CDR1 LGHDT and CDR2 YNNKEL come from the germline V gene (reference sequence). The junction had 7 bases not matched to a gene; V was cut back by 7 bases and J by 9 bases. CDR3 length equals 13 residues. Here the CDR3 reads CASKRAGGGEQFF. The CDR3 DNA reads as TGTGCCAGCAAGCGAGCGGGGGGAGGTGAGCAGTTCTTC.

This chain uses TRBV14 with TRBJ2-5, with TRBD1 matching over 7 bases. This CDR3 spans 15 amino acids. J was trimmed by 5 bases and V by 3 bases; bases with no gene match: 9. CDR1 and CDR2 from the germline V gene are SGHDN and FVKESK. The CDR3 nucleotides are TGTGCCAGCAGCCAGAGAGACAGGGCGCCTGAGACCCAGTACTTC. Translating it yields CASSQRDRAPETQYF.

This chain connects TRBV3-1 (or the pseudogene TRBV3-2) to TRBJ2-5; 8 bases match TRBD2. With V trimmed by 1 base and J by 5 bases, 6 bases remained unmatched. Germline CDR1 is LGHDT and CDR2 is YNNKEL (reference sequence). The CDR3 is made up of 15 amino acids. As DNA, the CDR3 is TGTGCCAGCAGCCAAGTGCCCGGGGGGGGTGAGACCCAGTACTTC. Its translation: CASSQVPGGGETQYF.

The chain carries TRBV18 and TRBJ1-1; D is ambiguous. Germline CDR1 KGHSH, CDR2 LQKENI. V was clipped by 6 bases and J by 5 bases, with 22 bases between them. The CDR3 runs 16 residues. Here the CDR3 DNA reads TGTGCCAGCTCCCCGATCCCGGGGTCGTCTTTTACTGAAGCTTTCTTT. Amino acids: CASSPIPGSSFTEAFF.

For the CDR3, the DNA is TGTGCCAGCAGCTTTACAGAAAGCACTGAAGCTTTCTTT. This sequence encodes CASSFTESTEAFF. The rearrangement uses TRBV11-2 and TRBJ1-1; no clear D. V was clipped by 3 bases and J by 4 bases, with 9 bases between them. This CDR3 is 13 amino acids long. Per germline, CDR1 SGHAT and CDR2 FQNNGV.

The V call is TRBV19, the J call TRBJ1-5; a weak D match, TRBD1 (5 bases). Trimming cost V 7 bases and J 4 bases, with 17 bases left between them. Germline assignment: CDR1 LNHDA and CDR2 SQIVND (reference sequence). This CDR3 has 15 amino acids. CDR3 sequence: CASNIGQGINQPQHF. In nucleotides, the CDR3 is TGTGCCAGTAACATCGGCCAGGGCATAAATCAGCCCCAGCATTTT. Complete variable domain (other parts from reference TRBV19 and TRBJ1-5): DGGITQSPKYLFRKEGQNVTLSCEQNLNHDAMYWYRQDPGQGLRLIYYSQIVNDFQKGDIAEGYSVSREKKESFPLTVTSAQKNPTAFYLCASNIGQGINQPQHFGDGTRLSIL.

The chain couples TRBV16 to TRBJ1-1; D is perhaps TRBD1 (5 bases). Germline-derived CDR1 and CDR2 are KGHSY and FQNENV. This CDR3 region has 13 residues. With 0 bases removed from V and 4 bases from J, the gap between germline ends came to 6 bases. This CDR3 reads CASSQSGVTEAFF. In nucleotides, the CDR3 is TGTGCCAGCAGCCAATCAGGGGTCACTGAAGCTTTCTTT.

The CDR3 protein is CASSFESGGHYEQYF. CDR3 bases: TGTGCCAGCAGTTTCGAATCGGGGGGGCATTACGAGCAGTACTTC. The chain uses TRBV27 and TRBJ2-7; 8 bases are shared with TRBD2. Per germline, CDR1 MNHEY and CDR2 SMNVEV (reference sequence). The junction had 8 bases not matched to a gene; V was cut back by 3 bases and J by 4 bases. The CDR3 spans 15 residues.

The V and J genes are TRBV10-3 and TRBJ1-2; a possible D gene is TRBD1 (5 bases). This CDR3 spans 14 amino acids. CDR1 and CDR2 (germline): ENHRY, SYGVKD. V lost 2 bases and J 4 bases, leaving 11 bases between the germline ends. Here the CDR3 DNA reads TGTGCCATCAGTGAGAGTAGAGACAGCTATGGCTACACCTTC. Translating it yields CAISESRDSYGYTF.

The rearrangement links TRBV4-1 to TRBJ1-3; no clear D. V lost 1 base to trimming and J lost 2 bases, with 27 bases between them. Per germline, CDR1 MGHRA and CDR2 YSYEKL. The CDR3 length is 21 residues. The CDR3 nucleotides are TGCGCCAGCAGCCAAGGCGGCGGCGGGAGCCTGTTCTTTACCGCTGGAAACACCATATATTTT. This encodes CASSQGGGGSLFFTAGNTIYF.